A single sample is the source of the 8 T cell receptor beta chains below, sequenced in a study of T cells in women clearing cervical HPV infection. The protocol was immunoSEQ multiplex PCR, while the TCRdb copy is restricted to in-frame clones and leaves out a portion. This sample's table reports 25,000 to 35,000 clones. Sequences were obtained from blood buffy coat. The receptors here all came from a woman aged 18-69 years with a cervical HPV16 infection that either progressed to CIN3+ or cleared (not recorded which).

On this clone itself: Sequence at one end of the junction differs from germline and may be a read error. This sample also contains other DNA sequences that code for the same CDR3. The DNA read from the CDR3 is TGTGCTAGCACATGGTCATCGGTAGTGAACACTGAA. As protein: CASTWSSVVNTE. The full CDR3 protein reads CASTWSSVVNTEAFF. V and J are TRBV7-8 and TRBJ1-1, with no clear D. Sequencing ends 3 residues short of the CDR3 end; the germline J gene provides the rest. This CDR3 contains 15 residues. Germline V gene lookup returns CDR1 SGHVS and CDR2 FQNEAQ.

About this clone: The read stops 3 residues short of the end of the CDR3; the missing end is completed from the germline J gene. This CDR3 is also generated by other DNA sequences in the sample. The V and J genes are TRBV13 and TRBJ2-3, with 13 bases identical to TRBD2. The CDR3 has 18 amino acids. With 5 bases clipped from V and 0 bases from J, the junction kept 8 bases outside the gene matches. Germline loops: CDR1 PRHDT, CDR2 FYEKMQ (reference sequence). The CDR3 protein is CASSGGTSGAPSTDTQYF. The part of the CDR3 DNA that was read is TGTGCCAGCAGCGGAGGGACTAGCGGGGCTCCGAGCACAGATACG.

A word on this clone: The read ends 3 residues shy of where the CDR3 ends; the end is completed using the germline J gene. J is TRBJ2-2 and V is TRBV7-9, with D tentatively TRBD2 (5 bases). Germline V CDR1 and CDR2: SEHNR, FQNEAQ (reference sequence). The CDR3 covers 13 residues. Trimming cost V 5 bases and J 4 bases, with 8 bases left between them. The CDR3 sequence is CASSPRGTGELFF. Incomplete CDR3 DNA: TGTGCCAGCAGCCCCCGGGGCACCGGGGAG.

As for this clone: The read terminates 3 residues ahead of where the CDR3 ends, so the germline J gene completes it. V and J are TRBV5-6 and TRBJ2-2; weak D call: TRBD2 (6 bases). Germline CDR1 is SGHDT and CDR2 is YYEEEE. The V gene lost 5 bases and the J gene lost 6 bases, with 17 bases spanning the gap. This CDR3 contains 15 residues. This CDR3 reads CASRLLTREAGELFF. The CDR3 bases that were read are TGTGCCAGCAGGCTTTTGACTAGGGAGGCCGGGGAG.

A word on this clone: The read halts 3 residues ahead of the CDR3 end, with the missing end drawn from the germline J gene. The rearrangement joins TRBV11-1 to TRBJ2-3, with D possibly being TRBD2 (6 bases). The CDR3 consists of 15 residues. Germline V CDR1 and CDR2: SGHAT, FQDESV (reference sequence). Trimming took off 0 bases at V and 6 bases at J, with 13 bases between the two ends. Partial CDR3 DNA: TGTGCCAGCAGCTTAGCGACTAGGGGAGTCGATACG. Translating it yields CASSLATRGVDT. The CDR3 as a whole reads CASSLATRGVDTQYF.

Note on this clone: Read coverage stops 3 residues before the CDR3 terminus; the germline J gene supplies the remainder. The chain employs TRBV20-1 and TRBJ2-3, with TRBD2 matching 10 bases. CDR3 length: 14 residues. Germline V gene lookup returns CDR1 DFQATT and CDR2 SNEGSKA (reference sequence). J was trimmed by 6 bases and V by 1 base; bases with no gene match: 4. CDR3 region: CSARVSGGPDTQYF. The DNA read from the CDR3 is TGCAGTGCTAGAGTTAGCGGGGGGCCTGATACG.

A word on this clone: The read gets to within 3 residues of the CDR3 end, and the germline J gene fills in the rest. The V gene is TRBV20-1, the J gene TRBJ2-3; D is unclear. This CDR3 region has 14 residues. CDR1 is DFQATT, CDR2 SNEGSKA, per germline (reference sequence). Trimming shortened V by 6 bases and J by 0 bases, and 13 bases separated the two germline ends. This CDR3 is CSAGSVTSTDTQYF. Incomplete CDR3 DNA: TGCAGTGCCGGGTCGGTAACTAGCACAGATACG.

Notes on this clone: The missing CDR3 end, 3 residues past where the read stops, is filled in from the germline J gene. The chain employs TRBV11-2 and TRBJ2-5; unclear D gene. The CDR3 runs 14 residues. V was clipped by 5 bases and J by 5 bases, with 15 bases between them. From germline, CDR1 is SGHAT and CDR2 FQNNGV. The sequenced part of the CDR3 DNA is TGTGCCAGCAGCGACCGGTGGGCAATGGAGACC. It encodes CASSDRWAMET. The whole CDR3 protein is CASSDRWAMETQYF.